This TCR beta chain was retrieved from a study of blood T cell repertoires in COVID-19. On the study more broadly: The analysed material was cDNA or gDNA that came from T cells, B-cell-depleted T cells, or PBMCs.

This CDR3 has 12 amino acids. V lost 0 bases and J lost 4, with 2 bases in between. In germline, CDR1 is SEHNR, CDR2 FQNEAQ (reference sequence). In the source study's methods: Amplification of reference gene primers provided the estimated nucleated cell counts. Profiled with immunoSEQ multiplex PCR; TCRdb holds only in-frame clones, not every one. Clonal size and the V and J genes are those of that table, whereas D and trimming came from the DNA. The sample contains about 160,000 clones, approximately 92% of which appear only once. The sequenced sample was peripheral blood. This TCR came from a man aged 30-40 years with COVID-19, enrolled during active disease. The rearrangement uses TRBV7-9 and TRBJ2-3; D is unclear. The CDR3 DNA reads TGTGCCAGCAGCTTAGCCGCAGATACGCAGTATTTT. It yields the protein CASSLAADTQYF. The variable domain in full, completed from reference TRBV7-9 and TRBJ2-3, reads DTGVSQNPRHKITKRGQNVTFRCDPISEHNRLYWYRQTLGQGPEFLTYFQNEAQLEKSRLLSDRFSAERPKGSFSTLEIQRTEQGDSAMYLCASSLAADTQYFGPGTRLTVL.